Sequencing of this TCR beta chain was carried out in a study of shared clonotypes between healthy human individuals. All of the donors resided in Nashville, Tennessee, and each was a Caucasian adult. Repertoires were generated with immunoSEQ multiplex PCR, while TCRdb's copy carries only in-frame clones and drops some. The top ten clones hold around 0.45% of a sample with some 1.5 million clones, under 99% of them seen once. Looked up from germline, CDR1 is SGHRS and CDR2 is YFSETQ. The V gene lost 4 bases and the J gene lost 7 bases, with 14 bases spanning the gap. The CDR3 is 14 residues long. V usage is TRBV5-1 and J usage is TRBJ2-2; D may be TRBD2 (7 bases). The receptor comes from a man aged 25-45 years in good health. Sequences were obtained from naive CD4+ T cells sorted from blood. Stated subset: CD45RA+ positively selected. CDR3 bases: TGCGCCAGCAGCCGCCGGGGGGCCGTCGGGGAGCTGTTTTTT. As protein: CASSRRGAVGELFF.